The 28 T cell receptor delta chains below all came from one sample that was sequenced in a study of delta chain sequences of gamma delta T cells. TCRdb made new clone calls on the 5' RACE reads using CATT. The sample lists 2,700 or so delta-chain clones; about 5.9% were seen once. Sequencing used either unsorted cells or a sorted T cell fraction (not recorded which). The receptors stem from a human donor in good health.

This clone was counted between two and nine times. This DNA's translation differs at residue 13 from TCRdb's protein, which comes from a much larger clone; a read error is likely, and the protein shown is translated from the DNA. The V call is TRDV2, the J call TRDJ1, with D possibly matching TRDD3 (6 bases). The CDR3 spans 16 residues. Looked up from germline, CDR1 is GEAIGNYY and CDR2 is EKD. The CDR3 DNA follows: TGTGCCTGTGACATGCTGCCTGGGGCGTACACCGATATACTCATCTTT. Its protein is CACDMLPGAYTDILIF.

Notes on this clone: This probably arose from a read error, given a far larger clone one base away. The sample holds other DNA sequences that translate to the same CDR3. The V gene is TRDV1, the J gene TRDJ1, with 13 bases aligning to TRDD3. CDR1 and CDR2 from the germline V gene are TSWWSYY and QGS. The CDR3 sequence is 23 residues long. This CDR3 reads CALGTTSYSYWGIRWSGGDKLIF. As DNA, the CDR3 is TGTGCTCTTGGGACTACTTCCTATTCATACTGGGGGATACGCTGGAGTGGGGGCGATAAACTCATATTT.

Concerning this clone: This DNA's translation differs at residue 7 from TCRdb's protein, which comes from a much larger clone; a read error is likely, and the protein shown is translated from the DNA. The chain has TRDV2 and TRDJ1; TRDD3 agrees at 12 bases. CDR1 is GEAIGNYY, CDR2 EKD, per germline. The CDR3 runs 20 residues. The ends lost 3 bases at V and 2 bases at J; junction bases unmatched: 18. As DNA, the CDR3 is TGTGCCTGTGACTCGGTGCATGCACTGGGGGATACTTCGGAGACCGATAAACTCATCTTT. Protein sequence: CACDSVHALGDTSETDKLIF.

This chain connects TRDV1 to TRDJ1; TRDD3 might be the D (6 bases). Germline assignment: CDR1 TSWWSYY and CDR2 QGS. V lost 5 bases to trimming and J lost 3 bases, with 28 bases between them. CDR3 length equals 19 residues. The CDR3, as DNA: TGTGCTCTTGGGAGGCTACGTGATGGGGGCAATGAGGGAGCCGATAAACTCATCTTT. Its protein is CALGRLRDGGNEGADKLIF.

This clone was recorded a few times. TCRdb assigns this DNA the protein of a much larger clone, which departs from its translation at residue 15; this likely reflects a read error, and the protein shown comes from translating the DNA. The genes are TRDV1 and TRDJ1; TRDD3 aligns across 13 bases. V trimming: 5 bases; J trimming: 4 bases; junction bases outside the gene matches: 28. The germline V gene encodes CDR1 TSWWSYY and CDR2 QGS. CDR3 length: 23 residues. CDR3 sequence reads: CALGTTSYSYWGIRGSGGDKLIF. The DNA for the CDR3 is TGTGCTCTTGGGACTACTTCCTATTCATACTGGGGGATACGCGGGAGTGGGGGCGATAAACTCATCTTT.

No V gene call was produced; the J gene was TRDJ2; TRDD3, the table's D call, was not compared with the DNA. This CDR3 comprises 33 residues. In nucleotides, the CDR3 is TGTGCTATCTTCTTGGGGGAGACTGACAGGGAGCAAATAGGTAGCAAGGTTTTTCGTAATGATGCCTGTGGTAGTGCTTTGACAGCACAACTCTTCTTT. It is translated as CAIFLGETDREQIGSKVFRNDACGSALTAQLFF.

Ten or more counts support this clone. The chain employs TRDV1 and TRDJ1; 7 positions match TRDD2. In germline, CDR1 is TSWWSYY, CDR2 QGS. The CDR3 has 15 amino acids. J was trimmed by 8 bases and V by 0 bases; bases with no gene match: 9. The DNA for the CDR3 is TGTGCTCTTGGGGAACTGGGTTCCTACAGGGACAAACTCATCTTT. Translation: CALGELGSYRDKLIF.

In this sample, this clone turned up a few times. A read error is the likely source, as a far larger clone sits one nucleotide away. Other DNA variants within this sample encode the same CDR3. The CDR3 DNA follows: TGTGCTCTTGGGACTACTTCCTATTCATACTGGGGGATACGCTGGAGTGGGGGCGATAAACTTATCTTT. As protein: CALGTTSYSYWGIRWSGGDKLIF. The chain joins TRDV1 to TRDJ1, with TRDD3 matching over 13 bases. The CDR3 length is 23 residues. CDR1 and CDR2 from the germline V gene are TSWWSYY and QGS.

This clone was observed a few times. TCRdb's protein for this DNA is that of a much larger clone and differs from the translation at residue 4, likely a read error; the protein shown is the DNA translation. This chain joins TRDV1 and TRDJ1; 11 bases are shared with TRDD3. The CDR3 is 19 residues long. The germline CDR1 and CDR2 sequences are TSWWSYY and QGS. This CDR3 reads CALRELGFRSWGIPLKLIF. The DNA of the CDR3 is TGTGCTCTTCGGGAACTAGGATTTCGGAGCTGGGGGATACCCCTTAAACTCATCTTT.

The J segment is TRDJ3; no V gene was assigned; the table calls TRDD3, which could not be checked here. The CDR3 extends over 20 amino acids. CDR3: CSVLGVRQRGPEDDTRQMFF. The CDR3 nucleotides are TGTAGCGTCTTGGGGGTACGACAGAGGGGGCCAGAAGACGACACCCGACAGATGTTTTTC.

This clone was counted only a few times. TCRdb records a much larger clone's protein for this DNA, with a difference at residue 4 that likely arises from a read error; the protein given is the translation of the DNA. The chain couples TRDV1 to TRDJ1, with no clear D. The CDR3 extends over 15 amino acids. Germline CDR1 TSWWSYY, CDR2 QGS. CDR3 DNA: TGTGCTCTTAGGGAACTAACGTCGGAGGCCGATAAACTCATCTTT. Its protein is CALRELTSEADKLIF.

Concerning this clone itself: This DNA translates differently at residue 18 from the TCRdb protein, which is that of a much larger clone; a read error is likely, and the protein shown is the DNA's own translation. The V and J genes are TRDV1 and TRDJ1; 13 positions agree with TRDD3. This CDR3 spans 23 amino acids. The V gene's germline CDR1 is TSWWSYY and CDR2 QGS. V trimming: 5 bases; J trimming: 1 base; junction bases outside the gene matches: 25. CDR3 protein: CALGTTSYSYWGIRWSGTDKLIF. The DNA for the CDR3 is TGTGCTCTTGGGACTACTTCCTATTCATACTGGGGGATACGCTGGAGTGGCACCGATAAACTCATCTTT.

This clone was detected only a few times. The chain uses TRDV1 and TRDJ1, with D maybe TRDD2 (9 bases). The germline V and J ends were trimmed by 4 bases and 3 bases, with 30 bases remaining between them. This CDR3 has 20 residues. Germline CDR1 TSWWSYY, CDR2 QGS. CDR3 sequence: CALGAFLRLGYGGGPDKLIF. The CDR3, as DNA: TGTGCTCTTGGGGCCTTCCTACGTTTGGGATACGGAGGGGGACCCGATAAACTCATCTTT.

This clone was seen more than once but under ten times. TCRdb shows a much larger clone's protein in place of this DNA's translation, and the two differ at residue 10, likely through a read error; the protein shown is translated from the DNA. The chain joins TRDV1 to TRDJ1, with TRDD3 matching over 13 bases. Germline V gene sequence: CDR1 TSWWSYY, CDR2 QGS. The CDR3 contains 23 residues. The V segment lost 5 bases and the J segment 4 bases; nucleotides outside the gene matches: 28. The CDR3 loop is CALGTTSYSHWGIRWSGGDKLIF. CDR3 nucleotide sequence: TGTGCTCTTGGGACTACTTCCTATTCACACTGGGGGATACGCTGGAGTGGGGGCGATAAACTCATCTTT.

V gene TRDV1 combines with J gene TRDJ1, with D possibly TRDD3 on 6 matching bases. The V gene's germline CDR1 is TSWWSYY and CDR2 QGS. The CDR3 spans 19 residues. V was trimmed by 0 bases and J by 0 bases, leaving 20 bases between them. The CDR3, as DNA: TGTGCTCTTGGGGAACTACGGCGGGAGTACTGGGCCTACACCGATAAACTCATCTTT. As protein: CALGELRREYWAYTDKLIF.

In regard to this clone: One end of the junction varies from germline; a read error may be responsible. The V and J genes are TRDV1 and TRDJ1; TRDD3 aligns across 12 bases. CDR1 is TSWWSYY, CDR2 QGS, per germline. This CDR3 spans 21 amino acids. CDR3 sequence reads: CALGELGTFLRSLGDTGKLIF. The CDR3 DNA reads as TGTGCTCTTGGGGAACTAGGAACCTTCCTACGTTCACTGGGGGATACCGGTAAACTCATCTTT.

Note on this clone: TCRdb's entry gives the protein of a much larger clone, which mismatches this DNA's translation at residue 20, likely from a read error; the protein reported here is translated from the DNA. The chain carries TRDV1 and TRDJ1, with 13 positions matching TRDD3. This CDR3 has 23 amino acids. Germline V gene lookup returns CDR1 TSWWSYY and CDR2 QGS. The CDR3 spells CALGTTSYSYWGIRWSGGDNLIF. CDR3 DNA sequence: TGTGCTCTTGGGACTACTTCCTATTCATACTGGGGGATACGCTGGAGTGGGGGCGATAACCTCATCTTT.

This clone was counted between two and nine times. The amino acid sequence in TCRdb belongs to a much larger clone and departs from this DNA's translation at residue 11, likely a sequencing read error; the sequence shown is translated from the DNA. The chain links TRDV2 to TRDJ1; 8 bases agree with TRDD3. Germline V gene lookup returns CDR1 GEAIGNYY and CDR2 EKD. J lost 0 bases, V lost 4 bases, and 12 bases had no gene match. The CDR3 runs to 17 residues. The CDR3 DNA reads TGTGCCTGTGATAGACTGGGGGTCGATTCGAACACCGATAAACTCATCTTT. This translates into CACDRLGVDSNTDKLIF.

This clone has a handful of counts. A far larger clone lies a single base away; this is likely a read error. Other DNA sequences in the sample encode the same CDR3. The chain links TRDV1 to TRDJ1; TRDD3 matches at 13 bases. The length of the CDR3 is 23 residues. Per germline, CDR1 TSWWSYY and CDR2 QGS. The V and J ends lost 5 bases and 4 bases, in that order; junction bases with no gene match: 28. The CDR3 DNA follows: TGTGCTCTTGGGACTACTTCCTATTCATACTGGGGGATACGCTGGAGCGGGGGCGATAAACTCATCTTT. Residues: CALGTTSYSYWGIRWSGGDKLIF.

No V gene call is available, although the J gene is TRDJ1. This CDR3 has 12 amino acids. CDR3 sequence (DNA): TGTTCTGTTTGCTCTTGGGGCGATAAACTCATCTTT. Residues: CSVCSWGDKLIF.

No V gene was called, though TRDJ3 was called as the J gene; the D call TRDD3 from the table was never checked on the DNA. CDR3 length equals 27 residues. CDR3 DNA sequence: TGTTCTGTTACTTTCTTGGGGAAGCAGTGCTATCAACGCAGAGTTCATTCCGCTCCTTTCTTGGGGCGACAGATGTTTTTC. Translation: CSVTFLGKQCYQRRVHSAPFLGRQMFF.

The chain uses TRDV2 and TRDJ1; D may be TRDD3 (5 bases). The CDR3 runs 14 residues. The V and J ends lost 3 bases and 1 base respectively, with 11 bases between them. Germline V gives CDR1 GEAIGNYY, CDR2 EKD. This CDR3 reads CACDAVGPTDKLIF. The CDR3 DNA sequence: TGTGCCTGTGACGCCGTGGGGCCCACCGATAAACTCATCTTT.

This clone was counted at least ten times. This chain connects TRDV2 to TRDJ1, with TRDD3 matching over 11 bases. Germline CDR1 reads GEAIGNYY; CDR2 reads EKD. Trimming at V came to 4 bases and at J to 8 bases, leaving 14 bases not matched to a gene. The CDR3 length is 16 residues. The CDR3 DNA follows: TGTGCCTGTGATAAGTTGGGGGATACGCTCCGTGAAAAACTCATCTTT. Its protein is CACDKLGDTLREKLIF.

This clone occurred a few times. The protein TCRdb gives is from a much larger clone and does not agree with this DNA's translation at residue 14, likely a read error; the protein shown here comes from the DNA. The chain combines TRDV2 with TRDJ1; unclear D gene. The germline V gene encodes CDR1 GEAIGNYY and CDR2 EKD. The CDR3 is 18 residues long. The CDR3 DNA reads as TGTGCCTGTGACTCCTTGGGTGGAAGAGCCCAGTACACCAATAAACTCATCTTT. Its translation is CACDSLGGRAQYTNKLIF.

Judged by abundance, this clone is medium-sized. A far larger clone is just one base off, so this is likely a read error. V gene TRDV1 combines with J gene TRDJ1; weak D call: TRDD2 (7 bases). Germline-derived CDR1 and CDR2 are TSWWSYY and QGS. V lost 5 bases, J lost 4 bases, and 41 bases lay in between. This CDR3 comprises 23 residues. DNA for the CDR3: TGTGCTCTTGGGACTACTTCCTATTCATACTGGGAGATACGCTGGAGTGGGGGCGATAAACTCATCTTT. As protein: CALGTTSYSYWEIRWSGGDKLIF.

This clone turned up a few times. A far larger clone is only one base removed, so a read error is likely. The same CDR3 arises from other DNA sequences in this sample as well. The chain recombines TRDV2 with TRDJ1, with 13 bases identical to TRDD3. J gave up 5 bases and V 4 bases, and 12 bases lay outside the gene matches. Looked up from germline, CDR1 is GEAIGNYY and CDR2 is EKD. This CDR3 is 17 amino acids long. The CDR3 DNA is TGTGCCTGTGATCTACTGGGGGATACGTCCGCGGGTGATAAACTCATCTTT. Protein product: CACDLLGDTSAGDKLIF.

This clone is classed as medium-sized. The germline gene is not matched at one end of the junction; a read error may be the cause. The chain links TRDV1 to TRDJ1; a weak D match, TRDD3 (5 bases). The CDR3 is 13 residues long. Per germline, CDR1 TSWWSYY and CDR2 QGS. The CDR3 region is CSGICSWGDKLIF. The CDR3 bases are TGCTCTGGTATCTGCTCTTGGGGCGATAAACTCATCTTT.

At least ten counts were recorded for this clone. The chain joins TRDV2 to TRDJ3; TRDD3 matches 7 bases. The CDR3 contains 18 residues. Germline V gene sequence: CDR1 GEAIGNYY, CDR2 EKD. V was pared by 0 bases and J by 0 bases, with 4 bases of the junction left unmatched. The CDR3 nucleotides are TGTGCCTGTGACACCGCTGGGGGTAGCTCCTGGGACACCCGACAGATGTTTTTC. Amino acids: CACDTAGGSSWDTRQMFF.